This TCR beta chain was retrieved from a study of Ad26.COV2.S vaccination and SARS-CoV-2 variants. Study-wide background: Into the muscle, Ad26.COV2.S was dosed once or twice, 56 days apart.

Treatment noted: 15 to 20 received Ad26.COV2.S at low or high dose, single or two shots; 5 received placebo; per-sample allocation not given. Day 63 after the first injection of vaccine or placebo was the sampling time. Method: immunoSEQ multiplex PCR; TCRdb's copy keeps in-frame clones and lacks some. The table includes about 370,000 clones, roughly 90% detected once. Germline assignment: CDR1 SGHRS and CDR2 YFSETQ. Trimming cost V 1 base and J 4 bases; bases outside gene matches: 4. CDR3 length: 14 residues. The chain couples TRBV5-1 to TRBJ1-1; 7 positions match TRBD1. The sample was peripheral blood, taken in a trial of Ad26.COV2.S vaccine versus placebo. The sequence derives from a person between 18 and 65 years old who received the Ad26.COV2.S COVID-19 vaccine or a placebo. The CDR3, as DNA: TGCGCCAGCAGCTTGTCAGGGGGTGGCACTGAAGCTTTCTTT. It specifies CASSLSGGGTEAFF.